This T cell receptor beta chain came from a study of regulatory T cells in long-lasting Graves disease. About the research overall: Graves' cases, newly diagnosed, had used antithyroid drugs under 3 months.

Construction of the TCR beta libraries employed iRepertoire HTBI primers in conjunction with Arm-PCR of CDR3 regions. Via MiXCR, TCRdb re-called the multiplex PCR reads, giving one row per CDR3 protein. In the table there are roughly 420,000 distinct CDR3 sequences, about a sixth of which are singletons. A word on this clonotype: Its antigen remains unidentified. Here the CDR3 omits its conserved ending phenylalanine or tryptophan, so a read error is the likely source.

CDR1 and CDR2 (germline): LNHDA, SQIVND (reference sequence). Trimming took 5 bases from V and 8 from J; bases not matched to a gene: 5. The CDR3 contains 14 residues. Time point of the sample: newly diagnosed GD, antithyroid drugs for less than 3 months. RNA from PBMCs was the source of the TCR library. Regarding the study as a whole: Persistent disease preferred TRBV28, TRBJ1-2 and TRBJ2-5; new disease, TRBV20-1 and TRBJ2-1.

Separately, the same data were catalogued under a study of T cells in Graves' hyperthyroidism and ophthalmopathy. As reported in that work: Researchers found most expanded thyroid clonotypes above 0.001 in blood as well.

V and J are TRBV19 and TRBJ2-1; 11 nucleotides align to TRBD2. The sequenced sample was peripheral blood mononuclear cells (PBMCs), obtained at new diagnosis, from a patient treated with antithyroid drugs. This receptor was taken from a woman in her 30s with Graves disease. CDR3 coding DNA: TGTGCCAGTAGTCATAGCGGGAGGGCCTATGAGCAGTTCCTC. Residues: CASSHSGRAYEQFL.